This TCR beta chain was identified in a study of Tregs in tolerant kidney transplant recipients. Germline CDR1 is SGHAT and CDR2 is FQNNGV. The CDR3 sequence is 15 residues long. V lost 4 bases and J lost 0, with 13 bases in between. Some clones are missing from TCRdb's copy, which holds only in-frame ones; the method was immunoSEQ multiplex PCR. Of 60,000 to 95,000 clones listed, around 98% are singletons. The V call is TRBV11-2, the J call TRBJ2-7, with D tentatively TRBD1 (6 bases). This material consisted of CD4+ T cells from blood, taken before the transplant. The clonotype was recovered from a human donor who received a combined kidney and bone marrow transplant. The CDR3 DNA reads as TGTGCCAGCAGCTACGGACAGTTGAGCTCCTACGAGCAGTACTTC. Translating it yields CASSYGQLSSYEQYF. The full variable domain, completed using reference TRBV11-2 and TRBJ2-7, is EAGVAQSPRYKIIEKRQSVAFWCNPISGHATLYWYQQILGQGPKLLIQFQNNGVVDDSQLPKDRFSAERLKGVDSTLKIQPAKLEDSAVYLCASSYGQLSSYEQYFGPGTRLTVT.